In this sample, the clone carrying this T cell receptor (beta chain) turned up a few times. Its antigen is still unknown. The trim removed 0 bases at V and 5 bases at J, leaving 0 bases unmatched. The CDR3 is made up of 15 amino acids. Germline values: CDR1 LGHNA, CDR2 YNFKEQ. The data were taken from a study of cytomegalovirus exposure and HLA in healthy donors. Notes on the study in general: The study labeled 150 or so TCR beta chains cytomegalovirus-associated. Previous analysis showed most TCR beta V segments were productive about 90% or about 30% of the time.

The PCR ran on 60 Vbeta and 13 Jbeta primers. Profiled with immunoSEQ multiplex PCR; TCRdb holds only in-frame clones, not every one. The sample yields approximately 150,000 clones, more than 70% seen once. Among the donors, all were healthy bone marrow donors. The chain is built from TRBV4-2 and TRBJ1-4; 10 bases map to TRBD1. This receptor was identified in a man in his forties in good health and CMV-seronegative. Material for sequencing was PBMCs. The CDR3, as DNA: TGTGCCAGCAGCCAAGAGGGACAGGGGAATGAAAAACTGTTTTTT. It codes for CASSQEGQGNEKLFF.